This entry is about one T cell receptor (beta chain). The data derive from a study of blood T cell repertoires in COVID-19. Across the whole study: Samples of COVID-19 (acute and convalescent) were obtained from the United States, Italy and Spain. PBMCs, B-cell-depleted T cells, or T cells provided the cDNA or gDNA that made up the material.

Original methodology: Reference gene primer amplification yielded estimated nucleated cell counts. Sequencing was performed with immunoSEQ multiplex PCR; in TCRdb, only in-frame clones are kept and a portion is missing. V and J calls and clone size are those listed in that table; D and trimming were worked out from the DNA. Of 200,000 to 250,000 clones listed, roughly 86% are singletons. Material for sequencing was peripheral blood. The TCR sequence derives from a man between 50 and 59 years old with acute or convalescent COVID-19.

The CDR3 here is CASSSLRDLTGEETQYF. DNA of the CDR3: TGTGCCAGCAGCTCCCTTAGGGACTTAACAGGGGAAGAGACCCAGTACTTC. The genes are TRBV7-9 and TRBJ2-5, with TRBD1 as a possible D gene (7 bases). The CDR3 loop spans 17 amino acids. With 4 bases removed from V and 3 bases from J, the gap between germline ends came to 21 bases. Germline CDR1 is SEHNR and CDR2 is FQNEAQ (reference sequence).